These 20 T cell receptor beta chains were all obtained from the same sample, sequenced in a study of T-cell memory formation after mild COVID-19. TCRdb used MiXCR to reprocess the 5' RACE reads, holding one entry per CDR3 protein. The sample consists of about 560,000 distinct CDR3 sequences, about a fifth of them appearing once. The sequencing input was PBMCs or a T cell subset sorted from them (not recorded which). These receptors were obtained from an adult woman who had mild COVID-19 (a few samples of this study predate the infection). Cell type and time point are not known.

This sequence joins TRBV18 and TRBJ1-4; weak D call: TRBD1 (5 bases). The CDR3 runs to 15 residues. The V gene lost 3 bases and the J gene lost 0 bases, with 8 bases spanning the gap. CDR1 is KGHSH and CDR2 is LQKENI in the germline V gene. The CDR3, as DNA: TGTGCCAGCTCACCGACAGCTACAACTAATGAAAAACTGTTTTTT. Translating it yields CASSPTATTNEKLFF.

The chain recombines TRBV6-2 or TRBV6-3 with TRBJ1-4; D possibly corresponds to TRBD1 (5 bases). The germline CDR1 and CDR2 sequences are MNHEY and SVGEGT. V lost 6 bases and J lost 12, with 17 bases in between. The CDR3 loop spans 13 amino acids. The CDR3 loop is CASRPGTGGQLFF. The DNA of the CDR3 is TGTGCCAGCAGACCTGGGACGGGAGGTCAACTGTTTTTT.

This clonotype came up many times. V gene TRBV11-2 combines with J gene TRBJ2-2; D is undetermined. CDR3 length: 15 residues. CDR1 is SGHAT and CDR2 is FQNNGV in the germline V gene. V dropped 3 bases and J dropped 4 bases, with 12 bases sitting between them. This chain's CDR3 is CASSFGTAVTGELFF. In DNA, the CDR3 is TGTGCCAGCAGCTTCGGCACGGCGGTCACCGGGGAGCTGTTTTTT.

The chain has TRBV30 and TRBJ2-5, with no clear D. Trimming cost V 2 bases and J 1 base, with 11 bases left between them. Germline values: CDR1 GTSNPN, CDR2 SVGIG (reference sequence). CDR3 length: 14 amino acids. The CDR3 DNA reads TGTGCCTGGAGTATTGGTCAAGGCCAAGAGACCCAGTACTTC. Translating it yields CAWSIGQGQETQYF.

The CDR3 nucleotides are TGTGCCAGCAGCCCAAGGACAGACCAAGAGACCCAGTACTTC. Translated, it gives CASSPRTDQETQYF. The chain joins TRBV7-6 to TRBJ2-5; TRBD1 is a possible D gene (6 bases). The V gene lost 5 bases and the J gene lost 0 bases, with 10 bases spanning the gap. CDR1 and CDR2 from the germline V gene are SGHVS and FNYEAQ. The CDR3 runs to 14 residues.

The chain has TRBV29-1 and TRBJ2-3, with D perhaps TRBD2 (7 bases). CDR3 length: 13 residues. The ends were cut back, 3 bases at V and 3 bases at J, with 10 bases in the middle. Germline V CDR1 and CDR2: SQVTM, ANQGSEA. The CDR3 spells CSVEGGATDTQYF. CDR3 nucleotides: TGCAGCGTTGAGGGGGGGGCGACAGATACGCAGTATTTT.

This sequence joins TRBV6-1 and TRBJ1-4, with 7 bases that match TRBD1. The CDR3 is 18 amino acids. V gave up 7 bases and J gave up 0 bases; unmatched junction bases: 14. Per the germline V gene, CDR1 is MNHNS and CDR2 is SASEGT. Here the CDR3 DNA reads TGTGCCAGCACCCGAAAAAGAGACAGGGTTGCAACTAATGAAAAACTGTTTTTT. It specifies CASTRKRDRVATNEKLFF.

The chain has TRBV5-1 and TRBJ2-1; TRBD2 agrees at 7 bases. Germline lookup yields CDR1 SGHRS and CDR2 YFSETQ. This CDR3 is 16 amino acids long. The J segment lost 2 bases and the V segment lost 2 bases, leaving 7 bases of the junction unmatched. The CDR3 bases are TGCGCCAGCAGCTTCTCTGCGGGGGATGCCTACAATGAGCAGTTCTTC. Its translation is CASSFSAGDAYNEQFF.

The rearrangement uses TRBV12-3 or TRBV12-4 and TRBJ1-5; D remains unclear. The germline V and J ends were trimmed by 4 bases and 0 bases, with 19 bases remaining between them. The CDR3 has 18 amino acids. The CDR3, as DNA: TGTGCCAGCAGTTCCTCGGGGATACCTATTCCTAGCAATCAGCCCCAGCATTTT. Translating it yields CASSSSGIPIPSNQPQHF.

This sequence joins TRBV6-1 and TRBJ2-7; 7 positions agree with TRBD1. The CDR3 consists of 14 residues. The J segment lost 6 bases and the V segment lost 4 bases, leaving 9 bases of the junction unmatched. Germline lookup yields CDR1 MNHNS and CDR2 SASEGT. The DNA of the CDR3 is TGTGCCAGCAGTGGCCACGGGACAGAGGGCGAGCAGTACTTC. It encodes CASSGHGTEGEQYF.

The rearrangement joins TRBV10-3 to TRBJ2-3, with TRBD2 matching over 7 bases. CDR3 size: 14 residues. CDR1 and CDR2 from the germline V gene are ENHRY and SYGVKD. Trimming took 7 bases from V and 0 from J; bases not matched to a gene: 4. DNA for the CDR3: TGTGCCATCACGGCGGGAGTCAGCACAGATACGCAGTATTTT. Translated, it gives CAITAGVSTDTQYF.

This clonotype was picked up a small number of times. The V gene is TRBV9, the J gene TRBJ1-1; no reliable D call. Deletions cut 4 bases from V and 6 bases from J, with 13 bases between. Germline V gene data show CDR1 as SGDLS and CDR2 as YYNGEE. CDR3 length equals 13 residues. As DNA, the CDR3 is TGTGCCAGCAGCCCTAGCCGGCATTCTGAAGCTTTCTTT. It is translated as CASSPSRHSEAFF.

This clonotype was seen only a few times. The chain couples TRBV3-1 to TRBJ2-5; the match to TRBD2 covers 13 bases. The CDR3 length is 19 residues. Trimming removed 3 bases from V and 5 bases from J; junction bases left unmatched: 15. The germline CDR1 and CDR2 sequences are LGHDT and YNNKEL (reference sequence). The CDR3 DNA follows: TGTGCCAGCAGCCATCTTGGGGGGACTAGCGGGGCCTACGGGGAGACCCAGTACTTC. Its protein product is CASSHLGGTSGAYGETQYF.

CDR3 region: CASSSPTSGSWRRTDTQYF. CDR3 nucleotide sequence: TGTGCCAGCAGTTCACCGACTAGCGGGAGTTGGAGACGCACAGATACGCAGTATTTT. The chain joins TRBV12-3 or TRBV12-4 to TRBJ2-3, with 12 bases lining up with TRBD2. The CDR3 loop spans 19 amino acids. J gave up 1 base and V 4 bases, and 12 bases lay outside the gene matches.

This clonotype was detected a few times. The chain couples TRBV2 to TRBJ2-7; weak D call: TRBD2 (6 bases). Trimming cost V 4 bases and J 2 bases, with 12 bases left between them. The CDR3 sequence is 14 residues long. Looked up from germline, CDR1 is SNHLY and CDR2 is FYNNEI. In nucleotides, the CDR3 is TGTGCCAGCAGTGTGACGGCGGGAACCTACGAGCAGTACTTC. Protein product: CASSVTAGTYEQYF.

This clonotype was seen at least ten times. The chain employs TRBV6-2 or TRBV6-3 and TRBJ2-2; D is undetermined. The CDR3 totals 16 residues. Per germline, CDR1 MNHEY and CDR2 SVGEGT. V lost 6 bases to trimming and J lost 2 bases, with 16 bases between them. CDR3 in amino acids: CASRDPPPVNTGELFF. The DNA of the CDR3 is TGTGCCAGCAGAGATCCCCCTCCGGTAAACACCGGGGAGCTGTTTTTT.

This clonotype was detected a few times. The J gene is TRBJ2-1, the V gene TRBV4-1, with a possible D match to TRBD2 (5 bases). The CDR3 runs to 14 residues. Trimming removed 5 bases from V and 10 bases from J, with 18 bases in between. Germline CDR1 is MGHRA and CDR2 is YSYEKL. The CDR3 sequence: CASSASTLRSEQFF. For the CDR3, the DNA is TGCGCCAGCAGCGCTAGCACACTAAGGAGCGAGCAGTTCTTC.

In this sample, this clonotype turned up a few times. The chain is built from TRBV7-9 and TRBJ1-2, with 7 bases fitting TRBD1. Looked up from germline, CDR1 is SEHNR and CDR2 is FQNEAQ (reference sequence). V lost 2 bases, J lost 3 bases, and 9 bases stayed unmatched. CDR3 length: 16 amino acids. The CDR3 region has the DNA TGTGCCAGCAGCTTACCCCCGACAGGGCGAGACTATGGCTACACCTTC. Translating it yields CASSLPPTGRDYGYTF.

The rearrangement links TRBV29-1 to TRBJ1-2; 12 positions match TRBD1. CDR1 is SQVTM and CDR2 is ANQGSEA in the germline V gene. V shed 7 bases and J 7 bases; nucleotides not matched to a gene: 13. This CDR3 contains 15 residues. CDR3 coding DNA: TGCAGCGCCCACTCCCGGGACAGGGGGCCGGGTGGCTACACCTTC. Translating gives CSAHSRDRGPGGYTF.

The J gene is TRBJ2-7, the V gene TRBV9; the D gene is possibly TRBD1 (6 bases). Germline V gene sequence: CDR1 SGDLS, CDR2 YYNGEE. The CDR3 length is 15 residues. The germline V and J ends were trimmed by 0 bases and 2 bases, with 12 bases remaining between them. CDR3 sequence reads: CASSVGGHGTYEQYF. CDR3 DNA: TGTGCCAGCAGCGTAGGGGGACATGGGACCTACGAGCAGTACTTC. The full variable domain, completed using reference TRBV9 and TRBJ2-7, is DSGVTQTPKHLITATGQRVTLRCSPRSGDLSVYWYQQSLDQGLQFLIQYYNGEERAKGNILERFSAQQFPDLHSELNLSSLELGDSALYFCASSVGGHGTYEQYFGPGTRLTVT.